This section outlines one TCR beta chain sequence together with its context. This sample stems from a study of blood T cell repertoires in COVID-19. Study context: PBMCs, B-cell-depleted T cells, or T cells were the source of the cDNA or gDNA that made up the material.

Authors' analysis steps: Quantification of nucleated cells was approximated via reference gene primer amplification. TCRdb keeps only in-frame clones here, not all; method: immunoSEQ multiplex PCR. That table supplies the V and J calls and clone size; D and trimming were determined from the DNA. This table holds some 180,000 clones, under 90% found once. This TCR was recovered from a man in his forties with acute or convalescent COVID-19. The sample was peripheral blood.

The CDR3 DNA reads TGCGCCAGCAGCCCTTTGGCTAGCGGGGAGACCCAGTACTTC. This encodes CASSPLASGETQYF. The V gene is TRBV10-2, the J gene TRBJ2-5; 8 nucleotides match TRBD2. This CDR3 has 14 residues. Germline-derived CDR1 and CDR2 are WSHSY and SAAADI. After removal of 6 bases from V and 5 bases from J, the junction contained 8 bases not matched to a gene.